The 16 T cell receptor beta chains below come from one sample, sequenced in a study of cytomegalovirus exposure and HLA in healthy donors. PCR amplification relied on 60 Vbeta primers (plus 13 Jbeta primers). Clones were read by immunoSEQ multiplex PCR, and TCRdb kept only the in-frame ones, dropping some. The table lists over 100,000 clones. The sequenced material came from PBMCs. Source of these receptors: a man aged 40-49 years in good health and CMV-seropositive.

The chain uses TRBV5-4 and TRBJ2-1; possibly TRBD2 for D (7 bases). Germline CDR1 reads SGHNT; CDR2 reads YYREEE (reference sequence). Trimming pared 3 bases from V and 8 bases from J, leaving 21 bases between. There are 16 residues in the CDR3. The CDR3 region is CASSSRGGGGLDEQFF. The DNA for the CDR3 is TGTGCCAGCAGCTCCCGAGGGGGGGGAGGATTGGATGAGCAGTTCTTC.

The chain combines TRBV7-9 with TRBJ1-1; tentative D call: TRBD1 (5 bases). Trimming removed 1 base at V and 5 bases at J, with 11 bases between. This CDR3 has 14 amino acids. Germline V CDR1 and CDR2: SEHNR, FQNEAQ (reference sequence). CDR3 sequence reads: CASSLGGGRTEAFF. As DNA, the CDR3 is TGTGCCAGCAGCTTAGGGGGGGGGAGGACTGAAGCTTTCTTT.

V gene TRBV6-5 combines with J gene TRBJ2-5; 10 bases match TRBD2. The end of the DNA fits TRBJ2-7 better, so the J call may be wrong. CDR1 is MNHEY, CDR2 SVGAGI, per germline. The CDR3 is 15 amino acids. CDR3 coding DNA: TGTGCCAGCAGTTTACTAGCGGGACTCACCTACGAGCAGTACTTC. It encodes CASSLLAGLTYEQYF.

The chain carries TRBV28 and TRBJ2-3; possibly TRBD2 for D (6 bases). The CDR3 covers 12 residues. Trimming took off 3 bases at V and 6 bases at J, with 7 bases between the two ends. Germline values: CDR1 MDHEN, CDR2 SYDVKM. In nucleotides, the CDR3 is TGTGCCAGCAGTTTCCTAGCGGATACGCAGTATTTT. Translated: CASSFLADTQYF. Using reference TRBV28 and TRBJ2-3 for the parts outside the CDR3, the full variable domain is DVKVTQSSRYLVKRTGEKVFLECVQDMDHENMFWYRQDPGLGLRLIYFSYDVKMKEKGDIPEGYSVSREKKERFSLILESASTNQTSMYLCASSFLADTQYFGPGTRLTVL.

The chain joins TRBV6-1 to TRBJ2-1; D not resolved. V gave up 2 bases and J gave up 1 base, with 3 bases separating them. The germline V gene has CDR1 MNHNS and CDR2 SASEGT. This CDR3 has 13 residues. CDR3 residues: CASSEPSYNEQFF. In DNA, the CDR3 is TGTGCCAGCAGTGAACCGTCCTACAATGAGCAGTTCTTC.

V usage is TRBV15 and J usage is TRBJ2-5; TRBD1 aligns across 7 bases. The V gene's germline CDR1 is LNHNV and CDR2 YYDKDF (reference sequence). This CDR3 has 15 residues. With 1 base clipped from V and 2 bases from J, the junction kept 4 bases outside the gene matches. The DNA for the CDR3 is TGTGCCACCAGCAGAGCGGACAGGCGACAAGAGACCCAGTACTTC. Its translation: CATSRADRRQETQYF. The full variable domain, its missing parts supplied by reference TRBV15 and TRBJ2-5, is DAMVIQNPRYQVTQFGKPVTLSCSQTLNHNVMYWYQQKSSQAPKLLFHYYDKDFNNEADTPDNFQSRRPNTSFCFLDIRSPGLGDTAMYLCATSRADRRQETQYFGPGTRLLVL.

The chain is built from TRBV30 and TRBJ1-6; D is unresolved. CDR3 length: 13 amino acids. Germline V gene data show CDR1 as GTSNPN and CDR2 as SVGIG (reference sequence). V dropped 0 bases and J dropped 6 bases, with 6 bases sitting between them. The CDR3 reads CAWSVTANSPLHF. DNA for the CDR3: TGTGCCTGGAGTGTAACAGCTAATTCACCCCTCCACTTT.

V is TRBV11-2 and J is TRBJ2-1; 9 positions match TRBD2. Germline-derived CDR1 and CDR2 are SGHAT and FQNNGV. CDR3 size: 16 residues. V lost 3 bases and J lost 7; bases outside the gene matches: 10. CDR3 sequence: CASSLSSGSGSNEQFF. The CDR3 coding sequence is TGTGCCAGCAGCTTGAGTAGCGGGAGTGGTAGTAATGAGCAGTTCTTC. Full variable domain (missing parts from reference TRBV11-2 and TRBJ2-1): EAGVAQSPRYKIIEKRQSVAFWCNPISGHATLYWYQQILGQGPKLLIQFQNNGVVDDSQLPKDRFSAERLKGVDSTLKIQPAKLEDSAVYLCASSLSSGSGSNEQFFGPGTRLTVL.

The V and J genes are TRBV5-4 and TRBJ2-5; TRBD1 agrees at 9 bases. Germline V CDR1 and CDR2: SGHNT, YYREEE (reference sequence). Trimming at V came to 0 bases and at J to 5 bases, leaving 5 bases not matched to a gene. The CDR3 length is 15 residues. This chain's CDR3 is CASSLAGQGRETQYF. Written as DNA, the CDR3 is TGTGCCAGCAGCTTGGCCGGACAGGGGCGGGAGACCCAGTACTTC.

The CDR3 spells CASSSLSGRQETQYF. Written as DNA, the CDR3 is TGTGCCAGCAGTTCACTGAGCGGGAGGCAAGAGACCCAGTACTTC. V usage is TRBV28 and J usage is TRBJ2-5; 9 bases fit TRBD2. Germline loops: CDR1 MDHEN, CDR2 SYDVKM. The J segment lost 2 bases and the V segment lost 4 bases, leaving 5 bases of the junction unmatched. This CDR3 is built from 15 residues.

CDR3 residues: CASSSAGAYEQYF. CDR3 nucleotide sequence: TGTGCCAGCAGTTCTGCGGGGGCCTACGAGCAGTACTTC. V and J are TRBV27 and TRBJ2-7; 7 positions match TRBD2. The CDR3 totals 13 residues. From germline, CDR1 is MNHEY and CDR2 SMNVEV (reference sequence). The J segment lost 2 bases and the V segment lost 4 bases, leaving 2 bases of the junction unmatched.

This chain uses TRBV10-3 with TRBJ2-2, with 7 nucleotides matching TRBD1. Trimming cost V 5 bases and J 4 bases; bases outside gene matches: 7. Germline V lookup: CDR1 ENHRY, CDR2 SYGVKD. The CDR3 covers 15 residues. The CDR3 spells CAISPLDRVTGELFF. The CDR3 nucleotides are TGTGCCATCAGTCCCCTCGACAGGGTCACCGGGGAGCTGTTTTTT.

V gene TRBV10-1 combines with J gene TRBJ1-2, with TRBD1 matching over 7 bases. Germline V gene data show CDR1 as WNHNN and CDR2 as SYGVQD (reference sequence). Germline trimming cut 0 bases from V and 8 bases from J; bases unmatched to any gene: 9. The length of the CDR3 is 15 residues. The CDR3 sequence: CASSESRDRVGGYTF. CDR3 nucleotide sequence: TGCGCCAGCAGTGAGTCCCGAGACAGGGTTGGAGGCTACACCTTC.

The J gene is TRBJ1-5, the V gene TRBV2; D is perhaps TRBD1 (6 bases). Per the germline V gene, CDR1 is SNHLY and CDR2 is FYNNEI. V was shortened by 6 bases and J by 2 bases, with 11 bases between the two germline ends. This CDR3 region has 14 residues. CDR3 region: CASRRTVGNQPQHF. The CDR3 region has the DNA TGTGCCAGCAGGAGGACAGTCGGCAATCAGCCCCAGCATTTT. Full variable domain (remainder filled in from reference TRBV2 and TRBJ1-5): EPEVTQTPSHQVTQMGQEVILRCVPISNHLYFYWYRQILGQKVEFLVSFYNNEISEKSEIFDDQFSVERPDGSNFTLKIRSTKLEDSAMYFCASRRTVGNQPQHFGDGTRLSIL.

V gene TRBV6-1 combines with J gene TRBJ1-5; 7 bases match TRBD1. The CDR3 sequence is 19 residues long. After removal of 2 bases from V and 0 bases from J, the junction contained 13 bases not matched to a gene. Germline CDR1 MNHNS, CDR2 SASEGT. For the CDR3, the DNA is TGTGCCAGCAGTGAAAAAGGGGGACAGAGCTTTTATAGCAATCAGCCCCAGCATTTT. It codes for CASSEKGGQSFYSNQPQHF.

The V call is TRBV5-6, the J call TRBJ1-5, with 7 bases matching TRBD1. CDR1 SGHDT and CDR2 YYEEEE come from the germline V gene. After removal of 5 bases from V and 2 bases from J, the junction contained 16 bases not matched to a gene. The CDR3 runs to 18 residues. Here the CDR3 DNA reads TGTGCCAGCAGTTCACAGGGGACCCGACTCCTCGGCAATCAGCCCCAGCATTTT. Its protein product is CASSSQGTRLLGNQPQHF.